Each of the 20 T cell receptor beta chains below was sequenced from the same sample in a study of cytotoxic CD8 clonotypes in ibrutinib-treated CLL. TCRdb keeps only in-frame clones here, not all; method: immunoSEQ multiplex PCR. This repertoire shows 110,000 to 150,000 clones, 75% to 85% found once; its top ten account for about 13%. The input for sequencing was PBMCs, taken after 12 months of ibrutinib treatment. These receptors came from a human donor with chronic lymphocytic leukemia.

The rearrangement uses TRBV27 and TRBJ1-5; weak D call: TRBD1 (6 bases). V shed 4 bases and J shed 5 bases, with 15 bases lying between them. The CDR3 is made up of 15 amino acids. Germline-derived CDR1 and CDR2 are MNHEY and SMNVEV (reference sequence). CDR3 in DNA: TGTGCCAGCAGTTCCCTACAGGGAATGTATCAGCCCCAGCATTTT. Amino acids: CASSSLQGMYQPQHF.

The CDR3 reads CASSLEVAGVTDTQYF. The CDR3 nucleotides read TGCGCCAGCAGCCTGGAAGTGGCAGGGGTTACAGATACGCAGTATTTT. V usage is TRBV5-1 and J usage is TRBJ2-3; possible D gene TRBD1, 6 bases. Germline CDR1 SGHRS, CDR2 YFSETQ. The CDR3 is made up of 16 amino acids. V was clipped by 4 bases and J by 3 bases, with 18 bases between them.

This clone was counted a few times. The chain links TRBV7-3 to TRBJ2-5, with a tentative D call TRBD1 (6 bases). This CDR3 comprises 14 residues. Between the trimmed V and J ends, which lost 4 bases and 4 bases, there was a span of 13 bases. Germline-derived CDR1 and CDR2 are SGHTA and FQGTGA. The CDR3 DNA sequence: TGTGCCAGCAGCTACTCAGGGGTCGCAGAGACCCAGTACTTC. It yields the protein CASSYSGVAETQYF.

The chain employs TRBV19 and TRBJ2-6, with a tentative D call TRBD1 (5 bases). Germline V gives CDR1 LNHDA, CDR2 SQIVND (reference sequence). CDR3 length: 16 amino acids. Trimming left V 3 bases short and J 0 bases short, with 9 bases between. CDR3 residues: CASSIQGSSGANVLTF. The CDR3, as DNA: TGTGCCAGTAGTATCCAGGGAAGCTCTGGGGCCAACGTCCTGACTTTC.

V is TRBV6-6 and J is TRBJ2-5; 8 bases are shared with TRBD2. The CDR3 has 13 amino acids. Germline assignment: CDR1 MNHNY and CDR2 SVGAGI (reference sequence). V shed 9 bases, J shed 2 bases, and the junction held 5 bases outside the gene matches. This CDR3 is CASSGGAQETQYF. The DNA of the CDR3 is TGTGCCAGTTCGGGGGGGGCGCAAGAGACCCAGTACTTC.

V usage is TRBV7-2 and J usage is TRBJ2-7; D unresolved. Per germline, CDR1 SGHTA and CDR2 FQGNSA. The CDR3 sequence is 14 residues long. Trimming removed 1 base at V and 4 bases at J, with 11 bases between. CDR3 protein: CASSLVTVRYEQYF. CDR3 bases: TGTGCCAGCAGCTTAGTCACAGTAAGGTACGAGCAGTACTTC. Drawing the rest from reference TRBV7-2 and TRBJ2-7, the complete variable domain is GAGVSQSPSNKVTEKGKDVELRCDPISGHTALYWYRQSLGQGLEFLIYFQGNSAPDKSGLPSDRFSAERTGGSVSTLTIQRTQQEDSAVYLCASSLVTVRYEQYFGPGTRLTVT.

The chain links TRBV7-2 to TRBJ2-1, with D possibly being TRBD2 (5 bases). The V and J ends lost 1 base and 9 bases respectively, with 13 bases between them. The CDR3 spans 14 residues. Germline CDR1 SGHTA, CDR2 FQGNSA. In DNA, the CDR3 is TGTGCCAGCAGCTTAGTTCTTTTTCGGGGTGAGCAGTTCTTC. Translation gives CASSLVLFRGEQFF.

J is TRBJ1-1 and V is TRBV7-9; D unresolved. CDR1 and CDR2 (germline): SEHNR, FQNEAQ (reference sequence). V lost 8 bases and J 2 bases, leaving 12 bases between the germline ends. The CDR3 totals 13 residues. CDR3 DNA: TGTGCCAGCTTGTTCATGTTTAACACTGAAGCTTTCTTT. It codes for CASLFMFNTEAFF.

V gene TRBV18 combines with J gene TRBJ2-5; D is uncertain. The CDR3 loop spans 14 amino acids. Germline V gene sequence: CDR1 KGHSH, CDR2 LQKENI. V lost 2 bases to trimming and J lost 4 bases, with 11 bases between them. The CDR3 protein is CASSPVKSRETQYF. For the CDR3, the DNA is TGTGCCAGCTCACCAGTCAAGTCTAGAGAGACCCAGTACTTC.

This chain uses TRBV11-2 with TRBJ2-3; D is undetermined. The germline V and J ends were trimmed by 1 base and 1 base, with 6 bases remaining between them. Germline-derived CDR1 and CDR2 are SGHAT and FQNNGV. The CDR3 has 14 residues. The CDR3, as DNA: TGTGCCAGCAGCTTAGTTGGGGGCACAGATACGCAGTATTTT. Translating gives CASSLVGGTDTQYF.

V is TRBV28 and J is TRBJ2-1, with 9 bases lining up with TRBD2. Per germline, CDR1 MDHEN and CDR2 SYDVKM. The V segment lost 6 bases and the J segment 9 bases; nucleotides outside the gene matches: 18. The CDR3 sequence is 17 residues long. CDR3 nucleotide sequence: TGTGCCAGCAGCGGACTAGGTGGCGGGAGGGCCGGGGGTGAGCAGTTCTTC. This codes for CASSGLGGGRAGGEQFF. Looking up the rest from reference TRBV28 and TRBJ2-1 gives the full variable domain: DVKVTQSSRYLVKRTGEKVFLECVQDMDHENMFWYRQDPGLGLRLIYFSYDVKMKEKGDIPEGYSVSREKKERFSLILESASTNQTSMYLCASSGLGGGRAGGEQFFGPGTRLTVL.

This chain joins TRBV11-2 and TRBJ2-7; D is uncertain. Germline-derived CDR1 and CDR2 are SGHAT and FQNNGV. The V and J ends lost 2 bases and 6 bases respectively, with 11 bases between them. CDR3 length equals 13 residues. The CDR3: CASSLKGWGEQYF. The DNA for the CDR3 is TGTGCCAGCAGCTTAAAGGGTTGGGGCGAGCAGTACTTC.

The chain couples TRBV25-1 to TRBJ2-5, with TRBD1 matching over 10 bases. CDR3 length: 16 amino acids. V shed 1 base, J shed 5 bases, and the junction held 7 bases outside the gene matches. Germline-derived CDR1 and CDR2 are MGHDK and SYGVNS. The DNA of the CDR3 is TGTGCCAGCAGTGAATCGGGGACAGGGGCGTGGGAGACCCAGTACTTC. It codes for CASSESGTGAWETQYF.

This chain connects TRBV11-2 to TRBJ2-6; 9 positions agree with TRBD1. Germline V gene lookup returns CDR1 SGHAT and CDR2 FQNNGV. J gave up 0 bases and V 7 bases, and 7 bases lay outside the gene matches. CDR3 length: 17 residues. CDR3 residues: CASIRPGQGSGANVLTF. The CDR3 DNA sequence: TGTGCCAGCATTCGCCCGGGACAGGGCTCTGGGGCCAACGTCCTGACTTTC.

The chain recombines TRBV27 with TRBJ2-7, with a tentative D call TRBD2 (7 bases). V lost 5 bases and J lost 2, with 16 bases in between. The germline gives CDR1 MNHEY, CDR2 SMNVEV (reference sequence). The CDR3 extends over 15 amino acids. The DNA for the CDR3 is TGTGCCAGCAGTCCAGTGGGGGGGGCGGCCTACGAGCAGTACTTC. Its protein is CASSPVGGAAYEQYF.

The chain recombines TRBV7-9 with TRBJ1-3; D ambiguous. The CDR3 spans 14 residues. In germline, CDR1 is SEHNR, CDR2 FQNEAQ (reference sequence). V lost 7 bases and J 1 base, leaving 11 bases between the germline ends. CDR3 DNA: TGTGCCAGCACCCCGGGAAATTCTGGAAACACCATATATTTT. It codes for CASTPGNSGNTIYF.

The chain couples TRBV29-1 to TRBJ2-7; 7 bases fit TRBD2. Trimming removed 6 bases from V and 6 bases from J; junction bases left unmatched: 20. The CDR3 contains 16 residues. CDR1 and CDR2 from the germline V gene are SQVTM and ANQGSEA. CDR3 nucleotide sequence: TGCAGCGTCCCCCGGGGGGTGGGTCAACAAGGGAGCGAGCAGTACTTC. The encoded protein is CSVPRGVGQQGSEQYF.

A single count supports this clone. The V gene is TRBV5-1, the J gene TRBJ2-2, with D possibly being TRBD2 (5 bases). The CDR3 covers 15 residues. CDR1 is SGHRS and CDR2 is YFSETQ in the germline V gene. Trimming removed 9 bases at V and 2 bases at J, with 17 bases between. DNA of the CDR3: TGCGCCACCTCCTTTTTGGGGAGAAACACCGGGGAGCTGTTTTTT. The encoded protein is CATSFLGRNTGELFF.

V usage is TRBV27 and J usage is TRBJ2-7; 13 bases align to TRBD2. Looked up from germline, CDR1 is MNHEY and CDR2 is SMNVEV (reference sequence). CDR3 size: 15 residues. The trim removed 6 bases at V and 2 bases at J, leaving 4 bases unmatched. In DNA form, the CDR3 reads TGTGCCAGCAGCAGGGGACTAGCGGGAACCTACGAGCAGTACTTC. Amino acids: CASSRGLAGTYEQYF.

This chain connects TRBV5-8 to TRBJ2-1; D is unclear. The V gene's germline CDR1 is SGHTS and CDR2 YDEGEE. This CDR3 region has 13 residues. V lost 0 bases and J 4 bases, leaving 5 bases between the germline ends. The CDR3 DNA follows: TGTGCCAGCAGCTTGGCACCTTACAATGAGCAGTTCTTC. This codes for CASSLAPYNEQFF.